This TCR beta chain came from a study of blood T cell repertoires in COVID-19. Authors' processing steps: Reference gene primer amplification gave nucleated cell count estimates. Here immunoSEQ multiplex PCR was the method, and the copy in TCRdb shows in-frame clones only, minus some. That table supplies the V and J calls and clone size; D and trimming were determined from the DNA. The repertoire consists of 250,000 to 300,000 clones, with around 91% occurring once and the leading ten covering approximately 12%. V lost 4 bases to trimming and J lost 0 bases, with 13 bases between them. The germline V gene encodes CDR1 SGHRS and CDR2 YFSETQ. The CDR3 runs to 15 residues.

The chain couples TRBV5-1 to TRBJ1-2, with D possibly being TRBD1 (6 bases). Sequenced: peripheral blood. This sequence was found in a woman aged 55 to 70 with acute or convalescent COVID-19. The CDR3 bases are TGCGCCAGCAGCCCAACAGGGAAAACTAACTATGGCTACACCTTC. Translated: CASSPTGKTNYGYTF.